These 6 T cell receptor beta chains were sequenced from one sample in a study of regulatory T cells in long-lasting Graves disease (dated by TCRdb to about 2021). Libraries were constructed by multiplex PCR. Sequencer: Illumina HiSeq 4000. CDR3 regions were amplified by Arm-PCR with iRepertoire HTBI primers to construct TCR beta libraries. Starting from the raw public reads, TCRdb applied fastp trimming at Q25, assembled clones with MiXCR and retained in-frame beta chains. Each CDR3 protein appears once, grouped with its most common genes and DNA. This sample comprises about 320,000 distinct CDR3 sequences, about a sixth of them detected only once. The ten largest clones represent approximately 35% of the sample. According to the study, the label for this sample's time point signals: newly diagnosed GD, antithyroid drugs for less than 3 months. RNA was extracted from PBMCs in TRIzol for both TCR sequencing and RNA sequencing.

The sample here was peripheral blood mononuclear cells (PBMCs), taken at new diagnosis, from a patient treated with antithyroid drugs. All receptors derive from a female donor with Graves disease.

This clonotype has more than one count but fewer than ten. This rearrangement joins TRBV6-4 to TRBJ1-2; 9 bases fit TRBD1. Germline lookup yields CDR1 MRHNA and CDR2 SNTAGT. The CDR3 contains 16 residues. The junction had 12 bases not matched to a gene; V was cut back by 3 bases and J by 7 bases. CDR3 sequence: CASSESRTGDFSGYTF. CDR3 in DNA: TGTGCCAGCAGTGAAAGCAGGACAGGGGATTTCAGTGGCTACACCTTC.

This clonotype was picked up many times. A junction boundary mismatches the germline segment, possibly from a read error. J is TRBJ2-5 and V is TRBV7-7; 15 bases match TRBD2. The CDR3 covers 19 residues. Germline V gives CDR1 SSHAT, CDR2 FNYEAQ (reference sequence). CDR3 sequence (DNA): TGTGCTAGCAGCGCCTTAGGGGGACTAGCGGGAGGCCGAAGAGAGACCCAGTACTTC. This translates into CASSALGGLAGGRRETQYF.

This clonotype appeared a single time. A single base is all that separates this from a far larger clone, so a read error is likely. The rearrangement uses TRBV2 and TRBJ2-1, with 10 bases matching TRBD1. Germline V CDR1 and CDR2: SNHLY, FYNNEI. This CDR3 spans 12 amino acids. With V trimmed by 8 bases and J by 8 bases, 3 bases remained unmatched. The DNA for the CDR3 is TGTGCCAGCGGCGACAGGGGGCATGAGCAGTTCTTC. It yields the protein CASGDRGHEQFF.

The table lists this clonotype with many counts. This chain joins TRBV7-9 and TRBJ1-1; no definite D call. The CDR3 is 14 residues long. CDR1 and CDR2 (germline): SEHNR, FQNEAQ (reference sequence). V was shortened by 3 bases and J by 1 base, with 9 bases between the two germline ends. The CDR3 coding sequence is TGTGCCAGCAGCTTTGAGGCAGCGAACACTGAAGCTTTCTTT. Translation: CASSFEAANTEAFF.

This clonotype was counted ten times or more. The rearrangement joins TRBV11-2 to TRBJ2-1; D is uncertain. With 1 base removed from V and 0 bases from J, the gap between germline ends came to 7 bases. Looked up from germline, CDR1 is SGHAT and CDR2 is FQNNGV. The CDR3 runs to 15 residues. The CDR3 region has the DNA TGTGCCAGCAGCTTAGTGATGAGCTCCTACAATGAGCAGTTCTTC. Protein sequence: CASSLVMSSYNEQFF.

This clonotype showed up many times. The chain joins TRBV12-3 or TRBV12-4 to TRBJ2-1; maybe TRBD1 (5 bases). The V end was cut by 2 bases, the J end by 9 bases, with 11 bases between. CDR3 length: 13 residues. The CDR3 nucleotides read TGTGCCAGCAGTTTATCAGGGTTGACTGAGCAGTTCTTC. Translation gives CASSLSGLTEQFF.